Included here is one T cell receptor beta chain sequence, with context. In this sample, this clone turned up a few times. Its antigen is currently not known. There are no base qualities to consult, and no much larger clone falls within one base. For CDR1 and CDR2, the germline V gene (reference sequence) lists MNHNY and SVGAGI. At the junction V is shortened by 6 bases and J by 3 bases; bases outside the gene matches: 4. Reading from cysteine to phenylalanine, the CDR3 counts 14 amino acids. Only CDR3 DNA is held: 42 bases, read in frame from base 1. This specimen belongs to a study of shared clonotypes between healthy human individuals (dated by TCRdb to the early 2020s). About the full investigation: Three men and a couple of women, aged 18 to 49 years, made up the cohort. To estimate repertoire size and how much clonotype sharing occurs between individuals, the study deeply sequenced the blood TCR repertoires of five healthy adults. Different laboratories and diverse techniques were used to prepare libraries and sequence TCR repertoires, to increase sequencing depth and limit assay-specific biases. Leukapheresis yielded between about 0.94 and 10 billion PBMCs per donor. What the study reported, not specific to this receptor: Only blood was sampled, and tissue TCR repertoires likely differ from those in blood. Pairwise subsampling led to the expectation that sequencing depth would affect the degree of clonotype sharing among donors. Because the study included a small number of donors, the genetic and exposure-history diversity represented was limited.

The donors were healthy, HIV-negative adults with no recently reported acute infections or vaccinations. Only Caucasian adults living in Nashville, Tennessee, USA were represented among the donors. For unsorted samples, 85 million to 100 million PBMCs were counted, and genomic DNA was extracted using the QIAamp DNA Blood Mini kit. Blood was obtained by leukapheresis, after which PBMCs were separated by Ficoll-Histopaque density gradient centrifugation and cryopreserved in liquid nitrogen vapor phase. TCR CDR3 regions were amplified from genomic DNA by multiplex PCR using the deep immunoSEQ assay. Extracted genomic DNA from each cell subset was spread evenly across all wells of several immunoSEQ 96-well plates, with each plate serving as a replicate. For unsorted PBMC, 300 ng genomic DNA, equal to 25,000 to 35,000 T cell genomes, was loaded into each replicate PCR. Ten immunoSEQ deep assay plates were used to sequence unsorted PBMC genomic DNA. Purified libraries were measured with a Qubit 3.0 fluorometer, size-checked on a Bioanalyzer 2100, and measured again with the KAPA Library Quantification kit. Every immunoSEQ 96-well plate was sequenced on a dedicated single-read 150-cycle Illumina NextSeq 550 flow cell. Regarding the original processing steps: Because the immunoSEQ output held only junctional sequences and lacked quality scores, the filtering could not match the filtering applied to full-length reads. Sequences were annotated with PyIR, a Python wrapper for IgBLAST v1.9, and V/J genes and CDR3 were assigned using IMGT germline references. Reads with weak V/J assignments (E-value above 1e-6), missing CDR3, stop codons, out-of-frame junctions, or ambiguous translated residues were removed. V3J clonotypes were defined by identical inferred V gene, J gene, and CDR3 amino acid sequence. The percentage overlap between two repertoires was calculated by dividing the number of shared unique clonotypes by the size of the smaller repertoire. RTK rarefaction, the Chao1 estimator, and Recon v2.1 estimates of unobserved clonotypes were used to assess repertoire richness. TCRdb's version of the immuneACCESS table is confined to in-frame rearrangements and falls short of the full clone set. An unresolved V gene accounts for under half of the shortfall where checked; the remainder is of unknown origin. That table is the source of V, J and clone size, and D and trimming were worked out from the DNA. For this sample there are about 490,000 clones; roughly 85% appear just once. Of the sample, around 12% falls within the top ten clones.

This sequence was found in a woman aged 40 to 49 in good health. Some clones in this sample may be carry-over from other donors' samples. Recombination linked TRBV6-6 to TRBJ1-4; the junction holds 7 bases that match TRBD1. Sample: PBMCs. The CDR3 reads as follows: CASSLTGSNEKLFF. Read as DNA, the sequence is TGTGCCAGCAGCTTGACAGGGTCTAATGAAAAACTGTTTTTT.